A single sample gave rise to the 24 T cell receptor beta chains below, sequenced in a study of blood T cell repertoires in COVID-19. TCRdb's table, derived via immunoSEQ multiplex PCR, lists solely in-frame clones and lacks some. The sample holds under 200,000 clones, approximately 82% seen once. Material: PBMCs or T cells enriched from blood (not recorded which). The receptors originated from a woman aged 55-75 years with acute COVID-19.

The CDR3 loop is CASSQVGSPETQYF. The DNA for the CDR3 is TGTGCCAGCAGCCAAGTCGGGTCCCCGGAGACCCAGTACTTC. The chain carries TRBV4-2 and TRBJ2-5; D uncertain. The V and J ends lost 1 base and 5 bases respectively, with 11 bases between them. CDR3 length: 14 amino acids. Germline CDR1 is LGHNA and CDR2 is YNFKEQ.

The chain recombines TRBV21-1 with TRBJ2-6; the tabulated D call, TRBD2, remains unverified against the DNA. TRBV21-1 is recorded as a pseudogene. CDR3 length: 16 amino acids. The CDR3 nucleotides are TGTGCCAGCAGCAATGGGCGGGATCCTGGGGCCAACGTCCTGACTTTC. Encoded protein: CASSNGRDPGANVLTF.

The rearrangement joins TRBV6-2 or TRBV6-3 to TRBJ2-5; 8 positions agree with TRBD1. This CDR3 is built from 14 residues. The V gene's germline CDR1 is MNHEY and CDR2 SVGEGT. The ends lost 2 bases at V and 6 bases at J; junction bases unmatched: 5. The CDR3 coding sequence is TGTGCCAGCAGTTACACAGGGGGGAAAAAGACCCAGTACTTC. This translates into CASSYTGGKKTQYF.

This clone was detected once. The chain couples TRBV11-2 to TRBJ2-7; TRBD1 is a possible D gene (8 bases). The CDR3 is made up of 14 amino acids. The V end lost 4 bases, the J end lost 4 bases, and 14 bases lay between the germline ends. Germline CDR1 is SGHAT and CDR2 is FQNNGV. CDR3 bases: TGTGCCAGCAGCTCGACAGGGGAGGGTTACGAGCAGTACTTC. It encodes CASSSTGEGYEQYF.

The chain recombines TRBV30 with TRBJ2-5; TRBD2 agrees at 11 bases. V lost 4 bases to trimming and J lost 6 bases; unmatched junction nucleotides: 7. Germline V CDR1 and CDR2: GTSNPN, SVGIG (reference sequence). The CDR3 is 14 amino acids. The CDR3 DNA reads as TGTGCCTGGAATAGCGGGGGGGCGTCGAAGACCCAGTACTTC. Encoded protein: CAWNSGGASKTQYF.

The chain joins TRBV20-1 to TRBJ1-2, with 8 bases fitting TRBD1. The V gene's germline CDR1 is DFQATT and CDR2 SNEGSKA (reference sequence). V was pared by 3 bases and J by 2 bases, with 2 bases of the junction left unmatched. The CDR3 contains 13 residues. The CDR3 coding sequence is TGCAGTGCTAGTGGGGACAGGAACTATGGCTACACCTTC. It yields the protein CSASGDRNYGYTF.

In this sample, this clone turned up a few times. This chain connects TRBV30 to TRBJ2-5; a weak D match, TRBD2 (5 bases). This CDR3 comprises 14 residues. Germline V gives CDR1 GTSNPN, CDR2 SVGIG (reference sequence). Trimming shortened V by 1 base and J by 2 bases, and 11 bases separated the two germline ends. CDR3 residues: CAWSGDREQETQYF. The CDR3 nucleotides are TGTGCCTGGAGTGGGGATCGGGAACAAGAGACCCAGTACTTC.

V and J are TRBV28 and TRBJ1-4; the match to TRBD1 covers 8 bases. Germline trimming cut 7 bases from V and 8 bases from J; bases unmatched to any gene: 12. The germline CDR1 and CDR2 sequences are MDHEN and SYDVKM. This CDR3 has 15 residues. CDR3 nucleotides: TGTGCCAGCACTATTAGCAGGGGGCGTGGGGAAAAACTGTTTTTT. Protein sequence: CASTISRGRGEKLFF. Full variable domain (remainder filled in from reference TRBV28 and TRBJ1-4): DVKVTQSSRYLVKRTGEKVFLECVQDMDHENMFWYRQDPGLGLRLIYFSYDVKMKEKGDIPEGYSVSREKKERFSLILESASTNQTSMYLCASTISRGRGEKLFFGSGTQLSVL.

The gene calls are TRBV15 and TRBJ1-6; weak D call: TRBD1 (6 bases). V shed 6 bases and J shed 3 bases, with 12 bases lying between them. The CDR3 spans 15 residues. The germline V gene has CDR1 LNHNV and CDR2 YYDKDF (reference sequence). The CDR3 coding sequence is TGTGCCACCAGGAGAAACAGGGACTATAATTCACCCCTCCACTTT. It encodes CATRRNRDYNSPLHF.

The V and J genes are TRBV6-2 or TRBV6-3 and TRBJ2-2, with D perhaps matching TRBD2 (5 bases). The V end was cut by 6 bases, the J end by 3 bases, with 17 bases between. Germline V gene lookup returns CDR1 MNHEY and CDR2 SVGEGT. This CDR3 has 16 amino acids. The CDR3 coding sequence is TGTGCCAGCAGCCGCACTAGGACCTCAGACACCGGGGAGCTGTTTTTT. Translating gives CASSRTRTSDTGELFF.

This clone came up once. The rearrangement links TRBV4-3 to TRBJ2-1; 7 bases fit TRBD2. The germline gives CDR1 LGHNA, CDR2 YSLEER. The CDR3 consists of 17 residues. The ends lost 0 bases at V and 1 base at J; junction bases unmatched: 6. The CDR3 nucleotides read TGCGCCAGCAGCCAAGATCAAGGCGGGGGTTCCTACAATGAGCAGTTCTTC. It yields the protein CASSQDQGGGSYNEQFF.

This clone was detected a few times. The CDR3 loop reads CASSLGQGQPDTQYF. Here the CDR3 DNA reads TGTGCCAGCAGCTTAGGACAGGGCCAGCCAGATACGCAGTATTTT. This sequence joins TRBV11-3 and TRBJ2-3, with 7 bases fitting TRBD1. With 1 base clipped from V and 4 bases from J, the junction kept 5 bases outside the gene matches. The CDR3 length is 15 residues. The germline V gene encodes CDR1 SGHNT and CDR2 YENEEA.

This clone was detected ten times or more. The chain joins TRBV2 to TRBJ1-2; no clear D. This CDR3 is built from 14 residues. The germline CDR1 and CDR2 sequences are SNHLY and FYNNEI. Trimming removed 4 bases from V and 3 bases from J, with 12 bases in between. The CDR3 DNA sequence: TGTGCCAGCAGTGCCTCGACATTAGACTATGGCTACACCTTC. As protein: CASSASTLDYGYTF.

The V gene is TRBV13, the J gene TRBJ2-1, with 9 bases identical to TRBD2. V was pared by 3 bases and J by 4 bases, with 7 bases of the junction left unmatched. The germline CDR1 and CDR2 sequences are PRHDT and FYEKMQ (reference sequence). The CDR3 covers 16 residues. DNA for the CDR3: TGTGCCAGCAGCTTTGAGGCGGGAGGGGCTTACAATGAGCAGTTCTTC. Encoded protein: CASSFEAGGAYNEQFF.

The chain's CDR3 is CASSESGVGGYTF. In DNA form, the CDR3 reads TGCGCCAGCAGTGAGTCAGGGGTCGGGGGCTACACCTTC. The chain links TRBV5-1 to TRBJ1-2; maybe TRBD1 (6 bases). Deletions cut 5 bases from V and 8 bases from J, with 16 bases between. This CDR3 spans 13 amino acids. Germline V gene lookup returns CDR1 SGHRS and CDR2 YFSETQ.

V usage is TRBV24-1 and J usage is TRBJ2-5; a weak D match, TRBD1 (6 bases). Germline lookup yields CDR1 KGHDR and CDR2 SFDVKD. The CDR3 length is 16 residues. V dropped 3 bases and J dropped 4 bases, with 17 bases sitting between them. This CDR3 is CATSDHSTGWRETQYF. In nucleotides, the CDR3 is TGTGCCACCAGTGATCACTCGACAGGATGGCGAGAGACCCAGTACTTC.

This clone was found once. The chain carries TRBV27 and TRBJ1-1; D is ambiguous. The CDR3 extends over 13 amino acids. V lost 11 bases and J lost 1, with 14 bases in between. The germline V gene has CDR1 MNHEY and CDR2 SMNVEV (reference sequence). Here the CDR3 DNA reads TGTGCCGCTCGCCCGTACAAGAACACTGAAGCTTTCTTT. It is translated as CAARPYKNTEAFF.

The count of this clone is one. The J gene is TRBJ1-5, the V gene TRBV4-2; D ambiguous. Deletions cut 0 bases from V and 3 bases from J, with 12 bases between. The CDR3 length is 16 residues. Germline V gene sequence: CDR1 LGHNA, CDR2 YNFKEQ. The CDR3 nucleotides are TGTGCCAGCAGCCAAGATGCGGGCCGATCCAATCAGCCCCAGCATTTT. Its translation is CASSQDAGRSNQPQHF.

V and J are TRBV27 and TRBJ1-2; possibly TRBD1 for D (5 bases). V was cut by 5 bases and J by 4 bases, with 17 bases left in between. The germline V gene has CDR1 MNHEY and CDR2 SMNVEV (reference sequence). The CDR3 is made up of 15 amino acids. The CDR3 spells CASSPEEGRGYGYTF. Here the CDR3 DNA reads TGTGCCAGCAGTCCCGAAGAAGGAAGGGGCTATGGCTACACCTTC.

This clone was observed a few times. The chain uses TRBV7-9 and TRBJ1-1; 8 bases agree with TRBD1. The CDR3 loop spans 13 amino acids. The V segment lost 6 bases and the J segment 3 bases; nucleotides outside the gene matches: 3. Germline V gene sequence: CDR1 SEHNR, CDR2 FQNEAQ (reference sequence). Written as DNA, the CDR3 is TGTGCCAGCAGTGGACAGGGCGACACTGAAGCTTTCTTT. This codes for CASSGQGDTEAFF. The full variable domain, rest sourced from reference TRBV7-9 and TRBJ1-1, is DTGVSQNPRHKITKRGQNVTFRCDPISEHNRLYWYRQTLGQGPEFLTYFQNEAQLEKSRLLSDRFSAERPKGSFSTLEIQRTEQGDSAMYLCASSGQGDTEAFFGQGTRLTVV.

The V gene is TRBV5-8, the J gene TRBJ2-7; D is unresolved. V was pared by 4 bases and J by 1 base, with 9 bases between. The CDR3 spans 13 residues. Germline V lookup: CDR1 SGHTS, CDR2 YDEGEE. The CDR3 nucleotides are TGTGCCAGCAGCCCCACACGTTCCTACGAGCAGTACTTC. Protein sequence: CASSPTRSYEQYF. Complete variable domain (other parts from reference TRBV5-8 and TRBJ2-7): EAGVTQSPTHLIKTRGQQATLRCSPISGHTSVYWYQQALGLGLQFLLWYDEGEERNRGNFPPRFSGRQFPNYSSELNVNALELEDSALYLCASSPTRSYEQYFGPGTRLTVT.

This chain joins TRBV18 and TRBJ2-3, with D possibly matching TRBD2 (6 bases). The length of the CDR3 is 15 residues. Germline V gives CDR1 KGHSH, CDR2 LQKENI. The V and J ends lost 4 bases and 2 bases respectively, with 13 bases between them. The CDR3 reads CASSRISGYTDTQYF. The CDR3 DNA sequence: TGTGCCAGCTCACGAATTAGCGGCTACACAGATACGCAGTATTTT.

V is TRBV9 and J is TRBJ2-1; 7 bases match TRBD2. V lost 4 bases to trimming and J lost 6 bases; unmatched junction nucleotides: 10. In germline, CDR1 is SGDLS, CDR2 YYNGEE. CDR3 size: 15 residues. The DNA for the CDR3 is TGTGCCAGCAGCCCACGGAGGGGAGGGGTCAATGAGCAGTTCTTC. Encoded protein: CASSPRRGGVNEQFF.

The genes are TRBV10-1 and TRBJ1-1, with TRBD1 matching over 7 bases. V dropped 5 bases and J dropped 2; count of bases not matched to a gene: 8. CDR1 WNHNN and CDR2 SYGVQD come from the germline V gene (reference sequence). There are 15 residues in the CDR3. The CDR3 loop is CASSPQGVRNTEAFF. For the CDR3, the DNA is TGCGCCAGCAGTCCTCAGGGGGTACGAAACACTGAAGCTTTCTTT.